This T cell receptor beta chain originates from a study of shared clonotypes between healthy human individuals. Findings and limits, study-wide: Roughly 5.3% of naive CD4 clonotypes were common to a handful of donors.

Deep level was the assay's run setting. Sequenced by immunoSEQ multiplex PCR; TCRdb stores in-frame clones only, minus some. The data show approximately 640,000 clones, 60% to 80% seen once. V was clipped by 3 bases and J by 5 bases; unmatched bases: 3. This CDR3 is 14 amino acids long. CDR1 and CDR2 (germline): LNHDA, SQIVND (reference sequence). This clone was detected only once. Its antigen is currently unknown. V usage is TRBV19 and J usage is TRBJ2-3; 9 bases line up with TRBD2. This TCR was sampled from a woman younger than 45 in good health. Sequencing used memory CD4+ T cells sorted from blood. Subset described: CD45RA-negative fraction. The CDR3: CASSMGGRGDTQYF. For the CDR3, the DNA is TGTGCCAGTAGTATGGGCGGGAGGGGAGATACGCAGTATTTT.